The 19 T cell receptor beta chains listed next were all sequenced from one sample in a study of blood T cell repertoires in COVID-19. The assay was immunoSEQ multiplex PCR, and TCRdb's table has in-frame clones only and misses some. The sample yields 190,000 or so clones, 87% seen once. Specimen: peripheral blood. The receptors stem from a woman aged 18-29 years who had recovered from COVID-19.

The chain combines TRBV14 with TRBJ2-6; TRBD1 aligns across 7 bases. The CDR3 runs 17 residues. The V segment lost 1 base and the J segment 4 bases; nucleotides outside the gene matches: 7. The germline V gene has CDR1 SGHDN and CDR2 FVKESK. CDR3: CASSQVRRGLGANVLTF. The DNA of the CDR3 is TGTGCCAGCAGCCAAGTTAGAAGGGGGCTCGGGGCCAACGTCCTGACTTTC.

The CDR3 DNA follows: TGTGCCAGTAGTAGAACAGGGGATCAGGATTCACCCCTCCACTTT. Translation gives CASSRTGDQDSPLHF. V is TRBV19 and J is TRBJ1-6; TRBD1 agrees at 7 bases. CDR1 and CDR2 from the germline V gene are LNHDA and SQIVND (reference sequence). The CDR3 totals 15 residues. J was trimmed by 8 bases and V by 4 bases; bases with no gene match: 8.

CDR3 sequence: CATSRDLGTSGKGELFF. CDR3 DNA: TGTGCCACCAGCAGAGATCTAGGGACTAGCGGGAAAGGGGAGCTGTTTTTT. The chain carries TRBV15 and TRBJ2-2; 13 bases align to TRBD2. The V gene's germline CDR1 is LNHNV and CDR2 YYDKDF (reference sequence). The V and J ends lost 0 bases and 8 bases, in that order; junction bases with no gene match: 6. The CDR3 totals 17 residues.

CDR3 amino acids: CASSQDRLSSYNEQFF. The CDR3 DNA reads TGTGCCAGCAGCCAAGACAGGCTAAGCTCCTACAATGAGCAGTTCTTC. The rearrangement uses TRBV14 and TRBJ2-1; D is uncertain. CDR3 length equals 16 residues. V was trimmed by 0 bases and J by 0 bases, leaving 9 bases between them. CDR1 SGHDN and CDR2 FVKESK come from the germline V gene.

This chain uses TRBV30 with TRBJ2-7; possible D gene TRBD2, 6 bases. Deletions cut 0 bases from V and 5 bases from J, with 14 bases between. CDR1 is GTSNPN, CDR2 SVGIG, per germline (reference sequence). The CDR3 has 14 residues. The CDR3 nucleotides are TGTGCCTGGAGTGTGCCCTTGCGGGGAAACGAGCAGTACGTC. It codes for CAWSVPLRGNEQYV.

Within the sample, this clone is medium-sized. This rearrangement joins TRBV9 to TRBJ2-7, with TRBD2 identical over 8 bases. Germline lookup yields CDR1 SGDLS and CDR2 YYNGEE. The J segment lost 2 bases and the V segment lost 4 bases, leaving 14 bases of the junction unmatched. The CDR3 loop spans 17 amino acids. CDR3 loop: CASSPGSGGKSTYEQYF. CDR3 DNA sequence: TGTGCCAGCAGCCCCGGGAGCGGGGGAAAATCAACCTACGAGCAGTACTTC.

The rearrangement uses TRBV9 and TRBJ1-2; TRBD1 might be the D (5 bases). From germline, CDR1 is SGDLS and CDR2 YYNGEE. The CDR3 extends over 13 amino acids. V was cut by 3 bases and J by 8 bases, with 14 bases left in between. CDR3 region: CASSGTKARGYTF. CDR3 bases: TGTGCCAGCAGCGGGACAAAGGCGCGGGGCTACACCTTC.

This clone was counted once. The rearrangement uses TRBV19 and TRBJ1-4; unclear D gene. There are 14 residues in the CDR3. V lost 3 bases, J lost 0 bases, and 5 bases lay in between. Per germline, CDR1 LNHDA and CDR2 SQIVND (reference sequence). The CDR3 loop is CASSIGATNEKLFF. CDR3 bases: TGTGCCAGTAGTATCGGTGCAACTAATGAAAAACTGTTTTTT.

This clone occurred once. V usage is TRBV2 and J usage is TRBJ2-1, with 8 bases aligning to TRBD1. This CDR3 is built from 15 residues. From germline, CDR1 is SNHLY and CDR2 FYNNEI. Trimming removed 7 bases from V and 4 bases from J; junction bases left unmatched: 9. The CDR3 loop is CASTTSGQAYNEQFF. CDR3 nucleotides: TGTGCCAGCACAACTTCGGGACAGGCGTACAATGAGCAGTTCTTC.

This sequence joins TRBV3-1 (or the pseudogene TRBV3-2) and TRBJ2-1, with D unclear. CDR1 is LGHDT and CDR2 is YNNKEL in the germline V gene (reference sequence). V shed 0 bases and J shed 9 bases, with 18 bases lying between them. The CDR3 totals 16 residues. CDR3 coding DNA: TGTGCCAGCAGCCAAGAGGAGTTCGTTTTAGGCAGTGAGCAGTTCTTC. This encodes CASSQEEFVLGSEQFF.

The genes are TRBV5-6 and TRBJ1-2; 7 nucleotides agree with TRBD1. CDR3 size: 14 residues. The junction had 1 base not matched to a gene; V was cut back by 2 bases and J by 0 bases. Germline CDR1 reads SGHDT; CDR2 reads YYEEEE. The CDR3 here is CASSFRGPNYGYTF. The CDR3 region has the DNA TGTGCCAGCAGCTTTAGGGGGCCTAACTATGGCTACACCTTC.

The J gene is TRBJ2-1, the V gene TRBV6-2 or TRBV6-3; TRBD2 matches at 7 bases. V shed 6 bases, J shed 6 bases, and the junction held 11 bases outside the gene matches. Germline V lookup: CDR1 MNHEY, CDR2 SVGEGT. This CDR3 is 15 amino acids long. The DNA of the CDR3 is TGTGCCAGCAGCCCCCGAAGGACTAGTGGCAATGAGCAGTTCTTC. This sequence encodes CASSPRRTSGNEQFF.

This chain links TRBV2 with TRBJ1-2; 7 bases are a match to TRBD1. After removal of 6 bases from V and 7 bases from J, the junction contained 11 bases not matched to a gene. Germline V lookup: CDR1 SNHLY, CDR2 FYNNEI. The length of the CDR3 is 14 residues. Here the CDR3 reads CASSVDRASRGYTF. CDR3 coding DNA: TGTGCCAGCAGCGTCGACAGGGCCTCGCGTGGCTACACCTTC.

This clone is a singleton in its sample. The chain employs TRBV27 and TRBJ2-2, with 7 bases matching TRBD1. This CDR3 is built from 12 residues. V shed 9 bases and J 4 bases; nucleotides not matched to a gene: 2. Looked up from germline, CDR1 is MNHEY and CDR2 is SMNVEV (reference sequence). Here the CDR3 reads CASRTGTGELFF. CDR3 coding DNA: TGTGCCAGTAGGACAGGCACCGGGGAGCTGTTTTTT.

The genes are TRBV11-2 and TRBJ1-2; D is perhaps TRBD1 (6 bases). Trimming left V 6 bases short and J 8 bases short, with 22 bases between. Germline CDR1 reads SGHAT; CDR2 reads FQNNGV. This CDR3 region has 15 residues. CDR3 protein: CASSRTDLRSGGYTF. The CDR3 bases are TGTGCCAGCAGTCGGACAGACCTGCGTTCAGGAGGCTACACCTTC.

The V gene is TRBV2, the J gene TRBJ1-1; D may be TRBD1 (5 bases). V gave up 6 bases and J gave up 1 base, with 12 bases separating them. This CDR3 region has 14 residues. Looked up from germline, CDR1 is SNHLY and CDR2 is FYNNEI. The CDR3 sequence is CASSYQGENTEAFF. In DNA form, the CDR3 reads TGTGCCAGCAGCTATCAGGGCGAGAACACTGAAGCTTTCTTT.

The CDR3: CASSLDRGEQYF. The CDR3, as DNA: TGTGCCAGCAGTTTAGACAGGGGCGAGCAGTACTTC. This rearrangement joins TRBV28 to TRBJ2-7; TRBD1 aligns across 8 bases. Trimming removed 2 bases from V and 6 bases from J; junction bases left unmatched: 0. This CDR3 is built from 12 residues. Germline CDR1 MDHEN, CDR2 SYDVKM. The whole variable domain, remainder taken from reference TRBV28 and TRBJ2-7, is DVKVTQSSRYLVKRTGEKVFLECVQDMDHENMFWYRQDPGLGLRLIYFSYDVKMKEKGDIPEGYSVSREKKERFSLILESASTNQTSMYLCASSLDRGEQYFGPGTRLTVT.

The chain is built from TRBV7-9 and TRBJ2-2; no clear D gene. The V and J ends lost 2 bases and 6 bases respectively, with 10 bases between them. This CDR3 is 14 amino acids long. The germline V gene has CDR1 SEHNR and CDR2 FQNEAQ (reference sequence). For the CDR3, the DNA is TGTGCCAGCAGCTTATACGGGTTTGCCGGGGAGCTGTTTTTT. Protein: CASSLYGFAGELFF.

The chain combines TRBV7-9 with TRBJ2-7; 8 positions agree with TRBD1. This CDR3 is built from 16 residues. Trimming took 1 base from V and 7 from J; bases not matched to a gene: 12. Germline values: CDR1 SEHNR, CDR2 FQNEAQ (reference sequence). For the CDR3, the DNA is TGTGCCAGCAGCTTAGGCGGCGGGACAGGCTTGGGTGAGCAGTACGTC. It specifies CASSLGGGTGLGEQYV.